This T cell receptor (beta chain) was obtained from a study of vaccination effects on CD4 cells after COVID-19 (dated by TCRdb to between 2021 and 2023). Study-wide context: Each participant received two doses of an mRNA SARS-CoV-2 vaccine, either BNT162b2 or mRNA-1273. The Oncomine TCR Beta short-read assay on an Illumina iSeq 100 was used to sequence cultures from other donors in the study. Altogether, around ten COVID-19 convalescent patients and a handful of SARS-CoV-2-naive healthy vaccine recipients made up the full study. In both COVID-19 convalescent patients and infection-naive vaccine recipients, the study compared SARS-CoV-2 spike-specific CD4+ TCR repertoires from before mRNA vaccination with those from after it. Pre-vaccine samples were drawn from a couple of convalescent patients 16 days and one week before the first dose, at 142 and 148 days after COVID-19 diagnosis. Beyond this particular receptor, the publication reports: At late post-vaccination timepoints, both infection-induced and vaccine-induced clones showed marked clonal contraction, consistent with waning T cell responses. Among convalescent patients, the spike-reactive repertoire after vaccination was made up mainly of new vaccine-induced clones that were largely distinct from the clones induced by infection. The study was limited by a small number of convalescent patients, and early post-infection timepoints were lacking.

The V and J ends are trimmed by 3 bases and 0 bases, leaving 14 bases between them. Its CDR3 holds 16 amino acids, cysteine through phenylalanine. This entry keeps only the CDR3 DNA: 48 bases, framed from base 1. The germline V gene encodes CDR1 KGHSH and CDR2 LQKENI. The ViraFEST assay stimulated PBMC with viral peptide pools and then used TCR sequencing to identify antigen-specific CD4+ T cell clonotypes by expansion. After about 9 days of culture, CD4+ T cells were isolated with the EasySep CD4+ T cell isolation kit. PCR-confirmed SARS-CoV-2 infection had occurred in convalescent patients between March and December 2020, before the Alpha, Beta and Delta variants emerged in the United States. Around 2.1 million PBMC per well were cultured with roughly 10 ug/ml peptides in IMDM containing 5% human AB serum, around 10 IU/ml IL-2 and gentamicin. An HIV-1 Nef peptide pool was used as the negative control culture condition. On days 3 and 7, half of the culture medium was replaced with fresh IL-2-containing medium. Unless noted otherwise, every peptide stimulation condition was cultured in triplicate wells. Using Ficoll-Paque Plus gradient centrifugation, PBMC were separated from whole blood and then either used fresh or cryopreserved at -140C. The QIAamp micro DNA kit was used to extract genomic DNA from the cultured CD4+ T cells.

The library was built by means of the immunoSEQ multiplex PCR assay. TCR beta CDR3 sequencing was performed on DNA from the cultured, isolated CD4+ T cells. In the original analysis: The analysis removed non-productive TCR sequences, trimmed reads to the CDR3 region, and retained only CDR3s that were 7 or more amino acids long. The MANAFEST web app was used to pick out antigen-specific clonotypes by comparing their expansion in peptide wells with that in reference cultures. For clones to be considered positive, expansion at FDR<0.05 versus reference and all other wells, an odds ratio above 5, and a frequency above 0.1% in two replicate wells were required. A clonotype was called cross-reactive if it was significantly expanded both in SARS-CoV-2 spike wells and in at least one common cold coronavirus spike condition. Using the stringdist R package, CDR3 similarity was measured by Levenshtein distance, and unrooted trees were constructed with ape in R 3.6.1. The table comes from immuneACCESS by way of TCRdb, which keeps in-frame sequences with V and J called. Part of the clones is missing from these tables; in studies checked, under half for an unresolved V gene and the rest for unknown reasons. That table furnishes V, J and clone size, whereas the DNA furnished D and trimming. This sample gives tens of thousands of clones in total; more than 75% of them show up just once. About 5.4% of the sample lies in the top ten.

Concerning this clone itself: There is no known antigen for this receptor. No base qualities exist here, and no much larger clone lies one base off it.

Sequenced material: CD4+ T cells from PBMCs cultured with HIV peptides, taken before COVID-19 vaccination. What this sample's cell subset or site label stands for: HIV-1 Nef peptide pool negative control/reference culture. This receptor was identified in a human donor who had a prior SARS-CoV-2 infection. The receptor chain draws on TRBV18 and TRBJ1-1, with TRBD1 as a weak D call on 5 bases. The CDR3 protein: CASSPNRAGLNTEAFF. The base sequence is TGTGCCAGCTCACCCAACCGGGCAGGGCTGAACACTGAAGCTTTCTTT.